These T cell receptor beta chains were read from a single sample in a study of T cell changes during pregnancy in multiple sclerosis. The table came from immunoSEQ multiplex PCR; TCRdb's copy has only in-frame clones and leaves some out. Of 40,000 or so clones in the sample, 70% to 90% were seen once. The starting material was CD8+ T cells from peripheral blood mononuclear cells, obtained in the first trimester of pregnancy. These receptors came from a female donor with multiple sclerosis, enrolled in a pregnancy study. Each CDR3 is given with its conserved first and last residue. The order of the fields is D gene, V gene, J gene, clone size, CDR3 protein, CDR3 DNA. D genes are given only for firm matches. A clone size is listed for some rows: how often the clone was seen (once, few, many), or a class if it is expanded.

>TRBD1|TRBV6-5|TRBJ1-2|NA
CASSSPGTGIYGYTF
TGTGCCAGCAGTTCGCCCGGGACAGGGATCTATGGCTACACCTTC
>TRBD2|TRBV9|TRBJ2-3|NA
CASSLHGGGPTDTQYF
TGTGCCAGCAGCCTCCACGGGGGGGGCCCCACAGATACGCAGTATTTT
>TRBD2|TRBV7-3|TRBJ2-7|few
CASSLGAGLSYEQYF
TGTGCCAGCAGCTTAGGAGCGGGACTCTCCTACGAGCAGTACTTC
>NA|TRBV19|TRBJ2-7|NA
CASSIGGDEQYF
TGTGCCAGTAGTATCGGTGGTGACGAGCAGTACTTC
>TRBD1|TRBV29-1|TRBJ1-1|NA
CSARTGMNTEAFF
TGCAGCGCTCGGACAGGGATGAACACTGAAGCTTTCTTT
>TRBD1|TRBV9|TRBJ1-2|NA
CASSGDRGNKYGYTF
TGTGCCAGCAGCGGTGACAGGGGGAATAAATATGGCTACACCTTC
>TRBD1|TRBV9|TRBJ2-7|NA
CASSPGQSYEQYF
TGTGCCAGCAGTCCGGGACAGTCCTACGAGCAGTACTTC
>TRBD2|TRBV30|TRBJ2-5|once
CAWSRGASGAGWETQYF
TGTGCCTGGAGTCGAGGAGCTAGCGGGGCGGGATGGGAGACCCAGTACTTC
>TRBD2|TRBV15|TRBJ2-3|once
CATSRDTGGSGTDTQYF
TGTGCCACCAGCAGAGATACGGGGGGGAGTGGCACAGATACGCAGTATTTT
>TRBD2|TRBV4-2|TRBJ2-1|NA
CASSQDPNGSGGAGNEQFF
TGTGCCAGCAGCCAAGACCCAAATGGGAGCGGGGGGGCCGGCAATGAGCAGTTCTTC
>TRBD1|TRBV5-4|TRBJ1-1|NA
CASSLERGQANEAFF
TGTGCCAGCAGCTTGGAAAGGGGGCAGGCGAATGAAGCTTTCTTT
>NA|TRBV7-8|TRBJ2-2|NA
CASSLAGGPVLNTGELFF
TGTGCCAGCAGCTTAGCTGGGGGCCCCGTCCTTAACACCGGGGAGCTGTTTTTT
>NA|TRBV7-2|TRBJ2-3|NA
CASSFGTSSTDTQYF
TGTGCCAGCAGCTTCGGGACATCGAGCACAGATACGCAGTATTTT
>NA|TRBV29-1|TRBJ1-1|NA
CSGGFNTEAFF
TGCAGCGGGGGCTTCAACACTGAAGCTTTCTTT
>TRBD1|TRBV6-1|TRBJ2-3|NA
CASRETGPTDTQYF
TGTGCCAGCAGAGAGACAGGGCCCACAGATACGCAGTATTTT
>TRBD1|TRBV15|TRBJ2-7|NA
CATSRTGRYEQYF
TGTGCCACCAGCCGGACAGGGAGGTACGAGCAGTACTTC
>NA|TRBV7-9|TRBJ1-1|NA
CASSYLVGPRENTEAFF
TGTGCCAGCAGCTACCTCGTCGGGCCTCGGGAGAACACTGAAGCTTTCTTT
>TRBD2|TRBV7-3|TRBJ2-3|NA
CASSLNAGADTQYF
TGTGCCAGCAGCTTAAATGCGGGAGCAGATACGCAGTATTTT
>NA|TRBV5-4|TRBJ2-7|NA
CASSLLGRAPYEQYF
TGTGCCAGCAGCTTGTTGGGCAGGGCCCCCTACGAGCAGTACTTC
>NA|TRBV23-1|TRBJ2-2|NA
CASSQGGAHTGELFF
TGCGCCAGCAGTCAGGGGGGGGCCCACACCGGGGAGCTGTTTTTT
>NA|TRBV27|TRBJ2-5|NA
CASSFQGSLQETQYF
TGTGCCAGCAGTTTCCAGGGCTCCCTTCAAGAGACCCAGTACTTC
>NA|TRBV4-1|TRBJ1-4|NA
CASSQDPAGYVATNEKLFF
TGCGCCAGCAGCCAAGACCCGGCAGGATACGTTGCAACTAATGAAAAACTGTTTTTT
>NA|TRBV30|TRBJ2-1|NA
CAWTGPGGGLVSEQFF
TGTGCCTGGACTGGGCCCGGTGGAGGTCTAGTGAGTGAGCAGTTCTTC
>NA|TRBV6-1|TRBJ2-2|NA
CASSEVGDTGELFF
TGTGCCAGCAGTGAAGTAGGGGATACCGGGGAGCTGTTTTTT
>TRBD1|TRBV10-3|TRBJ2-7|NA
CAIRDSSSYEQYF
TGTGCCATCCGGGACAGCAGCTCCTACGAGCAGTACTTC
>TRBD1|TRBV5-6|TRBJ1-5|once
CASSSGTGWPQHF
TGTGCCAGCAGCTCCGGGACAGGTTGGCCCCAGCATTTT
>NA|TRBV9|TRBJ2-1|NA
CASSVPQRGTDYNEQFF
TGTGCCAGCAGCGTACCGCAGCGGGGGACAGACTACAATGAGCAGTTCTTC
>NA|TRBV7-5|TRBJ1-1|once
CARSVDQGTPCTEAFF
TGTGCCAGAAGCGTGGACCAAGGGACACCTTGCACTGAAGCTTTCTTT
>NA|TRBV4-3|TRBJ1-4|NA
CASSPLGQSFATNEKLFF
TGCGCCAGCAGCCCCCTGGGCCAGTCCTTCGCAACTAATGAAAAACTGTTTTTT
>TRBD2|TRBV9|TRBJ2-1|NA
CASSILAGNSYNEQFF
TGTGCCAGCAGCATACTAGCGGGGAACTCCTACAATGAGCAGTTCTTC
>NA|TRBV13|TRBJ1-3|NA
CASREGRQLNTIYF
TGTGCCAGCAGGGAGGGGAGACAGCTAAACACCATATATTTT
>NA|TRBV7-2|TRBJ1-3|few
CASSLDPGHSGNTIYF
TGTGCCAGCAGCTTAGATCCGGGACACTCTGGAAACACCATATATTTT
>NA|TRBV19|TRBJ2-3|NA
CASSIDSPGGIGTDTQYF
TGTGCCAGTAGTATAGATTCTCCCGGGGGAATAGGCACAGATACGCAGTATTTT
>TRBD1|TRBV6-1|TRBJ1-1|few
CASSLTGSGTEAFF
TGTGCCAGCAGTCTGACAGGGTCGGGAACTGAAGCTTTCTTT
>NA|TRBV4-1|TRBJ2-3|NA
CASNHQISTDTQYF
TGCGCCAGCAACCATCAGATTAGCACAGATACGCAGTATTTT
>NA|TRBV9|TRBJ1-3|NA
CASMDSTGNTIYF
TGTGCCAGCATGGACAGCACTGGAAACACCATATATTTT
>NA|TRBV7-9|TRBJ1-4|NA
CASSFTPQDEKLFF
TGTGCCAGCAGCTTTACTCCCCAAGATGAAAAACTGTTTTTT
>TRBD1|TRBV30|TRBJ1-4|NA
CAWNPGTGGPNEKLFF
TGTGCCTGGAATCCCGGGACAGGGGGCCCTAATGAAAAACTGTTTTTT
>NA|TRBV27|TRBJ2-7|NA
CASSAPGVWYEQYF
TGTGCCAGCAGCGCCCCAGGGGTTTGGTACGAGCAGTACTTC
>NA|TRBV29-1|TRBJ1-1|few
CSVDGQGLAFF
TGCAGCGTTGACGGACAAGGGTTAGCTTTCTTT
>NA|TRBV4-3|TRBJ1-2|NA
CASSQDLYSNYGYTF
TGCGCCAGCAGCCAAGATCTCTATTCTAACTATGGCTACACCTTC
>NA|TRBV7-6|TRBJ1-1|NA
CASSAGRRTEAFF
TGTGCCAGCAGCGCGGGGAGAAGGACTGAAGCTTTCTTT
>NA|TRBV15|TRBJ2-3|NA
CATSRESIEADTQYF
TGTGCCACCAGCAGAGAGTCCATTGAGGCGGATACGCAGTATTTT
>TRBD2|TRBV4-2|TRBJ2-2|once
CASSPEAGTTNTGELFF
TGTGCCAGCAGCCCCGAAGCCGGGACTACGAACACCGGGGAGCTGTTTTTT
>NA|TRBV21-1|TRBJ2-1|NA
CASSKGGPWRVDLPGVTYNEQFF
TGTGCCAGCAGCAAGGGTGGACCTTGGCGGGTGGACCTTCCGGGCGTCACCTACAATGAGCAGTTCTTC
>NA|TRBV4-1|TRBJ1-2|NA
CASSQQGRSDPYGYTF
TGCGCCAGCAGCCAGCAGGGGCGCTCTGACCCCTATGGCTACACCTTC
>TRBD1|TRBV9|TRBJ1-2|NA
CASSGSYPGQGGYTF
TGTGCCAGCAGCGGCTCCTATCCGGGACAGGGTGGCTACACCTTC
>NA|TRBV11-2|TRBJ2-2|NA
CASSLDVQGSGELFF
TGTGCCAGCAGCTTAGATGTACAGGGCAGTGGGGAGCTGTTTTTT
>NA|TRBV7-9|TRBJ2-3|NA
CASSLARGTDRTDTQYF
TGTGCCAGCAGCTTAGCTCGGGGGACAGACCGCACAGATACGCAGTATTTT
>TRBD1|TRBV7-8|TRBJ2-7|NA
CASSLTGASSYEQYF
TGTGCCAGCAGCTTGACAGGGGCCAGCTCCTACGAGCAGTACTTC
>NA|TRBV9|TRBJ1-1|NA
CASSSRGRGMNTEAFF
TGTGCCAGCAGCTCGAGGGGTAGGGGGATGAACACTGAAGCTTTCTTT
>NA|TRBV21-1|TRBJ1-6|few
CASSKQNSPLHF
TGTGCCAGCAGCAAACAAAATTCACCCCTCCACTTT
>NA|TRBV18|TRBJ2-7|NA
CASSPEGQPSYEQYF
TGTGCCAGCTCACCAGAAGGACAACCTTCTTACGAGCAGTACTTC
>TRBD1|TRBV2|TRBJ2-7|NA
CASVVLGQGPYEQYF
TGTGCCAGCGTAGTTTTGGGACAGGGTCCCTACGAGCAGTACTTC
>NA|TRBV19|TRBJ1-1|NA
CSASQGIEAFF
TGTTCGGCGTCACAGGGTATTGAAGCTTTCTTT
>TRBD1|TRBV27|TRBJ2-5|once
CASSPRQGRETQYF
TGTGCCAGCAGTCCAAGACAGGGCCGCGAGACCCAGTACTTC
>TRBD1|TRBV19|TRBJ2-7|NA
CASRRQGTYEQYF
TGTGCCAGTAGGAGACAGGGAACCTACGAGCAGTACTTC
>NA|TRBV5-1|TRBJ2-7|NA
CASAGTLPEQYF
TGCGCCAGCGCCGGGACTCTGCCCGAGCAGTACTTC
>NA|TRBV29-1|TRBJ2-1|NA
CSVNDRNEQFF
TGCAGCGTAAACGACAGGAATGAGCAGTTCTTC